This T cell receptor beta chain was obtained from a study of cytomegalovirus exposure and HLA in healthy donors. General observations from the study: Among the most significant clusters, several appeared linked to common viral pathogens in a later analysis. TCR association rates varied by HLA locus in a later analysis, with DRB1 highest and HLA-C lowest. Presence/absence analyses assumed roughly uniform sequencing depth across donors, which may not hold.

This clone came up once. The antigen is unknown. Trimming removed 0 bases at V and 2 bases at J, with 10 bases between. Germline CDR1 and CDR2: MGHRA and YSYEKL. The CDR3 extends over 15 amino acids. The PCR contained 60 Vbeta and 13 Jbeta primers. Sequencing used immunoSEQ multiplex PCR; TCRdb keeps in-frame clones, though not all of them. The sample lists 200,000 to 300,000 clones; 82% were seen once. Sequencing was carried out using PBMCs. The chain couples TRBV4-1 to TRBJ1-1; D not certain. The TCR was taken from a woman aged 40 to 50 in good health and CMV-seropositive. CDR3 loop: CASSQDRRANTEAFF. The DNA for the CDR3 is TGCGCCAGCAGCCAAGATAGGAGGGCTAACACTGAAGCTTTCTTT.